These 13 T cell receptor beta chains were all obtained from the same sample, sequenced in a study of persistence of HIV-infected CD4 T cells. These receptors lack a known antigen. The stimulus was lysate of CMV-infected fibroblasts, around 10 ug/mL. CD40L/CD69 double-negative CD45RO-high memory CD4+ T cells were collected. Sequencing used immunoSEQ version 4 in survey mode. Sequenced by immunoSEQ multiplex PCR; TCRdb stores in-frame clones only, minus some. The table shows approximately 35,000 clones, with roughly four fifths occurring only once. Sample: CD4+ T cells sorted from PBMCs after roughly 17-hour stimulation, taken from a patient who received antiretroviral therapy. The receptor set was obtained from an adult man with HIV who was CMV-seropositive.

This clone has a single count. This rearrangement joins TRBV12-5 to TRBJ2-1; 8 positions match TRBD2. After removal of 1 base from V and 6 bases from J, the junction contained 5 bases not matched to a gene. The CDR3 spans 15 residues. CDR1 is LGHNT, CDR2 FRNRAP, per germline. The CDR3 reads CASGLGLAIPNEQFF. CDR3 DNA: TGTGCTAGTGGTTTGGGACTAGCGATCCCCAATGAGCAGTTCTTC.

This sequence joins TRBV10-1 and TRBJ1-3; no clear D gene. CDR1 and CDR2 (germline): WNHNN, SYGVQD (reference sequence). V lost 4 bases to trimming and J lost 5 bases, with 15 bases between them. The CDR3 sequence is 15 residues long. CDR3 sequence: CASSAPSGRRNTIYF. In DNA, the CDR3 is TGCGCCAGCAGTGCCCCAAGTGGACGTCGAAACACCATATATTTT.

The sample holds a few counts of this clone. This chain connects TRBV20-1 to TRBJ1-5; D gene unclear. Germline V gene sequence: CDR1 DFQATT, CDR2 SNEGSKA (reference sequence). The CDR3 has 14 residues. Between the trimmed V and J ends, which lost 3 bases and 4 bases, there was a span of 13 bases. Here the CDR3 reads CSASKGIGNQPQHF. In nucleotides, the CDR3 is TGCAGTGCTAGTAAGGGTATTGGGAATCAGCCCCAGCATTTT.

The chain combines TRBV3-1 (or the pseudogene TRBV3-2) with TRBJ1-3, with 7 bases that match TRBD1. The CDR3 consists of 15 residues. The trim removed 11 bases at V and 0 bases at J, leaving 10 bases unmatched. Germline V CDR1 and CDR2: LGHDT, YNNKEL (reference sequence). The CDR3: CAASRGGFSGNTIYF. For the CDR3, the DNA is TGTGCCGCCTCCAGGGGGGGGTTCTCTGGAAACACCATATATTTT.

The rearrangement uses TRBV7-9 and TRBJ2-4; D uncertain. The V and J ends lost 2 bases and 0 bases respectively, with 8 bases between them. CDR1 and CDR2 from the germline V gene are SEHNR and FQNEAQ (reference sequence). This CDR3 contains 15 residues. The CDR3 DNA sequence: TGTGCCAGCAGCTTATCGAGAGTAGCCAAAAACATTCAGTACTTC. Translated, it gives CASSLSRVAKNIQYF.

The CDR3 DNA follows: TGTGCCAGCAGCCCAAGACTAGCTGGGGTTAACAACAACAATGAGCAGTTCTTC. Its translation: CASSPRLAGVNNNNEQFF. The V gene is TRBV14, the J gene TRBJ2-1; 7 bases align to TRBD2. The germline CDR1 and CDR2 sequences are SGHDN and FVKESK. The V gene end was trimmed by 4 bases and the J gene end by 5 bases; junction bases not matched to a gene: 17. The CDR3 covers 18 residues.

The CDR3 bases are TGCGCCAGCAGCCAAGATGTGGCCTCGGGGGCAGGGTCCACCGGGGAGCTGTTTTTT. Amino acid sequence: CASSQDVASGAGSTGELFF. This chain connects TRBV4-1 to TRBJ2-2; D tentatively fits TRBD1 or TRBD2 (6 bases each). Trimming took off 0 bases at V and 4 bases at J, with 21 bases between the two ends. Germline loops: CDR1 MGHRA, CDR2 YSYEKL. The CDR3 sequence is 19 residues long.

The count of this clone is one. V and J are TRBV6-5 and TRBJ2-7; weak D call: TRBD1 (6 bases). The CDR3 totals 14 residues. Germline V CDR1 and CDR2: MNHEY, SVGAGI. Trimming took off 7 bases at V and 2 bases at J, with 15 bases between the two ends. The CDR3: CASTKTGSTYEQYF. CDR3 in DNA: TGTGCCAGCACTAAGACAGGATCGACCTACGAGCAGTACTTC.

The CDR3 protein is CASSPRQGSYNEQFF. CDR3 DNA sequence: TGTGCCAGCAGCCCAAGACAGGGCTCCTACAATGAGCAGTTCTTC. The chain carries TRBV7-9 and TRBJ2-1; TRBD1 aligns across 7 bases. Germline CDR1 SEHNR, CDR2 FQNEAQ (reference sequence). The ends lost 5 bases at V and 0 bases at J; junction bases unmatched: 4. CDR3 length: 15 residues. Complete variable domain (other parts from reference TRBV7-9 and TRBJ2-1): DTGVSQNPRHKITKRGQNVTFRCDPISEHNRLYWYRQTLGQGPEFLTYFQNEAQLEKSRLLSDRFSAERPKGSFSTLEIQRTEQGDSAMYLCASSPRQGSYNEQFFGPGTRLTVL.

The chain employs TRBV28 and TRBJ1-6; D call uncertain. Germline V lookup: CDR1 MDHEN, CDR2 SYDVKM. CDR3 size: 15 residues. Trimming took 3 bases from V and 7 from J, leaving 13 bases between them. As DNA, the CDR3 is TGTGCCAGCAGTTTCGCCCTTGGTAGGAATTCACCCCTCCACTTT. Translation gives CASSFALGRNSPLHF.

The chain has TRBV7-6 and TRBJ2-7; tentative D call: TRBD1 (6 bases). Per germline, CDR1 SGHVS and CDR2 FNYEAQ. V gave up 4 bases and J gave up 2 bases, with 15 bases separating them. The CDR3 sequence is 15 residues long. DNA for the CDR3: TGTGCCAGCAGCTCCGGCCTCAGGGGTACCTACGAGCAGTACTTC. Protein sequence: CASSSGLRGTYEQYF.

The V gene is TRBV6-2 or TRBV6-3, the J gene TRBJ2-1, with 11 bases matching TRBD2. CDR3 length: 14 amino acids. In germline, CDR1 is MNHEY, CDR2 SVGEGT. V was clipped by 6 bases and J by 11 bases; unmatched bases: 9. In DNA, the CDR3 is TGTGCCAGCAGCGGAGTAGCGGGGGGGTATAAGCAGTTCTTC. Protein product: CASSGVAGGYKQFF.

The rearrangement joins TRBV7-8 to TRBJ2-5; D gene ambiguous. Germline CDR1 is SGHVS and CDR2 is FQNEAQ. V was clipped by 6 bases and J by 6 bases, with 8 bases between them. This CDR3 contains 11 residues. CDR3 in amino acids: CASRGLQTQYF. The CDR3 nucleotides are TGTGCCAGCAGGGGGTTGCAGACCCAGTACTTC.